Presented here are 9 T cell receptor beta chains from one specimen sequenced in a study of identical twins. TCRdb re-analysed the 5' RACE reads in MiXCR, keeping a single row per CDR3 protein. The table records about 550,000 distinct CDR3 sequences, around 24% of them present only once. These data also formed part of another study, on yellow fever vaccine responses in identical twins.

Sequenced material: CD4+ T cells sorted from blood. Source of these receptors: a woman aged 18-35 years in good health.

The table lists this clonotype with a few counts. V gene TRBV9 combines with J gene TRBJ2-3; 10 nucleotides agree with TRBD2. Germline V CDR1 and CDR2: SGDLS, YYNGEE. The length of the CDR3 is 15 residues. V was clipped by 1 base and J by 6 bases; unmatched bases: 5. This CDR3 reads CASSVSGRVGDTQYF. CDR3 nucleotide sequence: TGTGCCAGCAGCGTAAGCGGGAGGGTCGGGGATACGCAGTATTTT.

This clonotype occurred a few times. This chain uses TRBV14 with TRBJ2-1; 8 bases fit TRBD2. Germline V gene data show CDR1 as SGHDN and CDR2 as FVKESK. This CDR3 comprises 13 residues. The trim removed 6 bases at V and 10 bases at J, leaving 8 bases unmatched. CDR3 nucleotide sequence: TGTGCCAGCAGTCCCGGGACTAGGGGAGAGCAGTTCTTC. It codes for CASSPGTRGEQFF.

The chain couples TRBV24-1 to TRBJ2-2, with TRBD2 as a possible D gene (5 bases). The CDR3 consists of 14 residues. CDR1 is KGHDR, CDR2 SFDVKD, per germline. Trimming cost V 12 bases and J 1 base, with 14 bases left between them. The CDR3 DNA sequence: TGTGCCGTGAGGCGGGCGGAGAACACCGGGGAGCTGTTTTTT. This codes for CAVRRAENTGELFF.

In this sample, this clonotype turned up a few times. V is TRBV18 and J is TRBJ2-7, with a possible D match to TRBD1 (5 bases). Germline V gene lookup returns CDR1 KGHSH and CDR2 LQKENI. Trimming removed 0 bases from V and 0 bases from J, with 15 bases in between. The length of the CDR3 is 17 residues. CDR3 region: CASSPPGGGRGSYEQYF. The CDR3 region has the DNA TGTGCCAGCTCACCACCGGGCGGCGGAAGGGGCTCCTACGAGCAGTACTTC.

This clonotype was seen a handful of times. The rearrangement links TRBV10-3 to TRBJ2-2, with 11 bases identical to TRBD2. The V and J ends lost 4 bases and 1 base, in that order; junction bases with no gene match: 8. Germline lookup yields CDR1 ENHRY and CDR2 SYGVKD. The CDR3 sequence is 18 residues long. Here the CDR3 reads CAISAGTSGILNTGELFF. The DNA of the CDR3 is TGTGCCATCAGTGCCGGGACTAGCGGAATATTGAACACCGGGGAGCTGTTTTTT.

The V and J genes are TRBV20-1 and TRBJ2-1; TRBD1 agrees at 9 bases. Losses at the gene ends were 7 bases for V and 7 bases for J; bases not matched to a gene: 11. This CDR3 is built from 14 residues. From germline, CDR1 is DFQATT and CDR2 SNEGSKA (reference sequence). The CDR3 is CSVTGGAGSNEQFF. The CDR3 DNA reads as TGCAGTGTCACAGGGGGCGCGGGCTCGAATGAGCAGTTCTTC.

This clonotype was found many times. J is TRBJ2-4 and V is TRBV15; either TRBD1 or TRBD2 may supply D (6 bases each). CDR1 is LNHNV and CDR2 is YYDKDF in the germline V gene (reference sequence). V was clipped by 0 bases and J by 1 base, with 16 bases between them. The CDR3 is 18 amino acids. CDR3 bases: TGTGCCACCAGCAGAGATCAAGGGGGGTTGTTGGCCAAAAACATTCAGTACTTC. Amino acid sequence: CATSRDQGGLLAKNIQYF.

CDR3 DNA sequence: TGTGCTAGTGGCCCCCCTAGCACAGATACGCAGTATTTT. This sequence encodes CASGPPSTDTQYF. The chain is built from TRBV12-5 and TRBJ2-3; unclear D gene. CDR1 and CDR2 from the germline V gene are LGHNT and FRNRAP. Trimming took 6 bases from V and 0 from J, leaving 7 bases between them. CDR3 length: 13 residues.

This chain links TRBV7-8 with TRBJ1-4; no reliable D call. The CDR3 is 14 amino acids. Looked up from germline, CDR1 is SGHVS and CDR2 is FQNEAQ. With 1 base removed from V and 7 bases from J, the gap between germline ends came to 10 bases. The CDR3 bases are TGTGCCAGCAGCTTAGGTGGAAAGAGTGAAAAACTGTTTTTT. This encodes CASSLGGKSEKLFF.